These 21 T cell receptor beta chains came from one sample sequenced in a study of blood T cell repertoires in COVID-19. Some clones are missing from TCRdb's copy, which holds only in-frame ones; the method was immunoSEQ multiplex PCR. The top ten clones hold 5.9% of a sample with about 55,000 clones, approximately 78% of them seen once. Material for sequencing was peripheral blood. The source is a human donor in a cohort sampled during active or convalescent COVID-19.

This chain connects TRBV5-1 to TRBJ2-3; 15 nucleotides align to TRBD2. The CDR3 is 19 residues long. The V segment lost 1 base and the J segment 3 bases; nucleotides outside the gene matches: 9. Germline CDR1 reads SGHRS; CDR2 reads YFSETQ. In nucleotides, the CDR3 is TGCGCCAGCAGCTTGCCTGGACTAGCGGGGGGGCCGAGGACAGATACGCAGTATTTT. Translated, it gives CASSLPGLAGGPRTDTQYF.

The J gene is TRBJ2-5, the V gene TRBV5-1; the D is unclear. V lost 0 bases to trimming and J lost 0 bases, with 6 bases between them. The CDR3 consists of 14 residues. Germline loops: CDR1 SGHRS, CDR2 YFSETQ. CDR3 in DNA: TGCGCCAGCAGCTTGGACTCATACCAAGAGACCCAGTACTTC. Protein sequence: CASSLDSYQETQYF.

This sequence joins TRBV2 and TRBJ2-1, with a tentative D call TRBD2 (5 bases). The ends were cut back, 4 bases at V and 9 bases at J, with 13 bases in the middle. The germline gives CDR1 SNHLY, CDR2 FYNNEI. CDR3 length equals 13 residues. The CDR3 here is CASSAGVWGEQFF. The CDR3 bases are TGTGCCAGCAGTGCCGGGGTCTGGGGTGAGCAGTTCTTC.

This chain uses TRBV27 with TRBJ2-7, with a possible D match to TRBD1 (7 bases). Between the trimmed V and J ends, which lost 8 bases and 2 bases, there was a span of 16 bases. CDR1 MNHEY and CDR2 SMNVEV come from the germline V gene (reference sequence). This CDR3 is built from 14 residues. CDR3 in DNA: TGTGCCAGCCAGGGGGGCCTTTATCCCTACGAGCAGTACTTC. Its protein is CASQGGLYPYEQYF.

The sample holds one count of this clone. This chain joins TRBV12-3 or TRBV12-4 and TRBJ2-5, with TRBD1 matching over 8 bases. Trimming at V came to 8 bases and at J to 0 bases, leaving 2 bases not matched to a gene. The CDR3 sequence is 13 residues long. The CDR3 DNA is TGTGCCAGCGGGGGACAGGACCAAGAGACCCAGTACTTC. It yields the protein CASGGQDQETQYF.

The CDR3 loop is CASSESTGTAFF. The CDR3, as DNA: TGTGCCAGCAGTGAATCCACAGGAACAGCTTTCTTT. V gene TRBV6-1 combines with J gene TRBJ1-1; D might be TRBD1 (5 bases). The CDR3 is made up of 12 amino acids. The ends were cut back, 2 bases at V and 10 bases at J, with 11 bases in the middle. The germline gives CDR1 MNHNS, CDR2 SASEGT.

The chain recombines TRBV19 with TRBJ2-5; 8 nucleotides align to TRBD2. CDR1 is LNHDA and CDR2 is SQIVND in the germline V gene (reference sequence). The CDR3 spans 15 residues. The V and J ends lost 6 bases and 4 bases, in that order; junction bases with no gene match: 10. CDR3 region: CASRETSVAPETQYF. DNA of the CDR3: TGTGCCAGTAGGGAGACTAGCGTGGCGCCAGAGACCCAGTACTTC.

The chain is built from TRBV12-5 and TRBJ2-7; 7 bases align to TRBD1. The CDR3 is made up of 13 amino acids. Germline assignment: CDR1 LGHNT and CDR2 FRNRAP. V lost 1 base, J lost 3 bases, and 0 bases stayed unmatched. In nucleotides, the CDR3 is TGTGCTAGTGGTTTGGGACAGGGCTACGAGCAGTACTTC. Protein: CASGLGQGYEQYF. The full variable domain, in which reference TRBV12-5 and TRBJ2-7 provide the parts outside the CDR3, is DARVTQTPRHKVTEMGQEVTMRCQPILGHNTVFWYRQTMMQGLELLAYFRNRAPLDDSGMPKDRFSAEMPDATLATLKIQPSEPRDSAVYFCASGLGQGYEQYFGPGTRLTVT.

The chain carries TRBV19 and TRBJ1-5, with a tentative D call TRBD1 (5 bases). V lost 9 bases to trimming and J lost 0 bases, with 15 bases between them. Germline lookup yields CDR1 LNHDA and CDR2 SQIVND (reference sequence). The length of the CDR3 is 15 residues. The CDR3 DNA reads TGTGCCAGCACTGACAGTAATAGTAGCAATCAGCCCCAGCATTTT. Encoded protein: CASTDSNSSNQPQHF.

The V and J genes are TRBV6-2 or TRBV6-3 and TRBJ2-1, with D perhaps matching TRBD2 (5 bases). CDR1 and CDR2 from the germline V gene are MNHEY and SVGEGT. V was pared by 3 bases and J by 8 bases, with 11 bases between. CDR3 size: 13 residues. This chain's CDR3 is CASSYGSLDEQFF. Here the CDR3 DNA reads TGTGCCAGCAGTTATGGGAGCCTGGATGAGCAGTTCTTC.

This chain links TRBV7-6 with TRBJ1-2, with 12 bases matching TRBD1. The germline CDR1 and CDR2 sequences are SGHVS and FNYEAQ. The CDR3 totals 16 residues. The V segment lost 6 bases and the J segment 1 base; nucleotides outside the gene matches: 6. CDR3 sequence reads: CASSPGQGASNYGYTF. The CDR3 DNA follows: TGTGCCAGCAGTCCGGGACAGGGGGCAAGTAACTATGGCTACACCTTC.

V gene TRBV7-8 combines with J gene TRBJ1-4, with D unclear. The CDR3 runs to 11 residues. Trimming pared 5 bases from V and 7 bases from J, leaving 5 bases between. Looked up from germline, CDR1 is SGHVS and CDR2 is FQNEAQ. The CDR3 loop is CASSNLEKLFF. Here the CDR3 DNA reads TGTGCCAGCAGCAATCTTGAAAAACTGTTTTTT.

The V gene is TRBV5-4, the J gene TRBJ1-1, with 11 bases fitting TRBD1. V gave up 4 bases and J gave up 5 bases; unmatched junction bases: 4. The germline gives CDR1 SGHNT, CDR2 YYREEE (reference sequence). The length of the CDR3 is 14 residues. The CDR3 region is CASSLGQGATEAFF. CDR3 nucleotide sequence: TGTGCCAGCAGCCTAGGACAGGGGGCAACTGAAGCTTTCTTT.

This chain uses TRBV4-2 with TRBJ2-3; D not certain. Per germline, CDR1 LGHNA and CDR2 YNFKEQ. Trimming took 0 bases from V and 5 from J, leaving 3 bases between them. CDR3 size: 12 residues. In nucleotides, the CDR3 is TGTGCCAGCAGCCAAGATCTAGATACGCAGTATTTT. This sequence encodes CASSQDLDTQYF.

A few counts support this clone. The chain joins TRBV29-1 to TRBJ1-2; TRBD1 is a possible D gene (5 bases). CDR3 length: 15 amino acids. Germline CDR1 SQVTM, CDR2 ANQGSEA. Trimming removed 3 bases from V and 5 bases from J, with 19 bases in between. The CDR3 loop is CSVESGLLKEYGYTF. The DNA of the CDR3 is TGCAGCGTTGAGTCAGGGCTCCTAAAGGAGTATGGCTACACCTTC.

Only a few counts were recorded for this clone. The chain has TRBV10-2 and TRBJ2-3; 10 bases are shared with TRBD2. The CDR3 is made up of 14 amino acids. Trimming cost V 0 bases and J 8 bases; bases outside gene matches: 2. The germline V gene encodes CDR1 WSHSY and CDR2 SAAADI. The CDR3 loop reads CASSESSGGFTQYF. The DNA for the CDR3 is TGCGCCAGCAGTGAGTCTAGCGGGGGGTTTACGCAGTATTTT.

This clone is a singleton in its sample. This chain joins TRBV18 and TRBJ1-1; maybe TRBD1 (6 bases). The V end was cut by 3 bases, the J end by 6 bases, with 17 bases between. This CDR3 is built from 15 residues. Germline CDR1 reads KGHSH; CDR2 reads LQKENI. The CDR3 loop reads CASSPSSSGAAEAFF. In DNA form, the CDR3 reads TGTGCCAGCTCACCGTCGTCATCAGGGGCGGCTGAAGCTTTCTTT. Using reference TRBV18 and TRBJ1-1 for the parts outside the CDR3, the full variable domain is NAGVMQNPRHLVRRRGQEARLRCSPMKGHSHVYWYRQLPEEGLKFMVYLQKENIIDESGMPKERFSAEFPKEGPSILRIQQVVRGDSAAYFCASSPSSSGAAEAFFGQGTRLTVV.

J is TRBJ1-2 and V is TRBV28; D is unresolved. Germline CDR1 MDHEN, CDR2 SYDVKM. Trimming removed 5 bases at V and 3 bases at J, with 16 bases between. This CDR3 is built from 15 residues. The CDR3 DNA is TGTGCCAGCAGTCTAACCCAAGGACTAGACTATGGCTACACCTTC. It specifies CASSLTQGLDYGYTF.

V usage is TRBV4-3 and J usage is TRBJ1-5, with a possible D match to TRBD1 (5 bases). There are 13 residues in the CDR3. The V and J ends lost 4 bases and 7 bases respectively, with 11 bases between them. Germline CDR1 and CDR2: LGHNA and YSLEER. Written as DNA, the CDR3 is TGCGCCAGCAGCCTCAGGGTGAAGCAGCCCCAGCATTTT. As protein: CASSLRVKQPQHF.

CDR3 amino acids: CASSLAWGGYSNTEAFF. In nucleotides, the CDR3 is TGTGCCAGCAGCTTAGCTTGGGGCGGATATTCAAACACTGAAGCTTTCTTT. The chain recombines TRBV11-2 with TRBJ1-1; possibly TRBD1 for D (5 bases). V was trimmed by 1 base and J by 2 bases, leaving 17 bases between them. CDR1 and CDR2 from the germline V gene are SGHAT and FQNNGV. The CDR3 consists of 17 residues.

The genes are TRBV18 and TRBJ2-4, with D maybe TRBD1 (5 bases). With 6 bases removed from V and 0 bases from J, the gap between germline ends came to 18 bases. CDR3 length: 17 residues. Germline-derived CDR1 and CDR2 are KGHSH and LQKENI. CDR3 DNA: TGTGCCAGCTCCCCCACACATGGGGCGTTAGCCAAAAACATTCAGTACTTC. This encodes CASSPTHGALAKNIQYF.